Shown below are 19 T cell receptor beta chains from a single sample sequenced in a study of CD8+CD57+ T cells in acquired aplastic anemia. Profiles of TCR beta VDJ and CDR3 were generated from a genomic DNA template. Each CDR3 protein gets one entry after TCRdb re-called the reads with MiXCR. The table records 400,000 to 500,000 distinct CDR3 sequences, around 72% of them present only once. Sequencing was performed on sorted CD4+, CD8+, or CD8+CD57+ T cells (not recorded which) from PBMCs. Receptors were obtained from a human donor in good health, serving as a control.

The CDR3 reads CASSSGQNQQPQHF. Written as DNA, the CDR3 is TGCGCCAGCAGCTCTGGACAAAACCAGCAGCCCCAGCATTTT. This chain connects TRBV5-1 to TRBJ1-5, with D possibly being TRBD1 (5 bases). V lost 3 bases and J 7 bases, leaving 14 bases between the germline ends. From germline, CDR1 is SGHRS and CDR2 YFSETQ. CDR3 length: 14 residues.

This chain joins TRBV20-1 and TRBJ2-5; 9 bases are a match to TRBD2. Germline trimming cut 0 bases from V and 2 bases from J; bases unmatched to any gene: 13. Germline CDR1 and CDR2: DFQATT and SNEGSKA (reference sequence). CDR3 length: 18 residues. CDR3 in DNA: TGCAGTGCTAGAGATGGCGGGGTCGCGGGGGGGCCGCAAGAGACCCAGTACTTC. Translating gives CSARDGGVAGGPQETQYF.

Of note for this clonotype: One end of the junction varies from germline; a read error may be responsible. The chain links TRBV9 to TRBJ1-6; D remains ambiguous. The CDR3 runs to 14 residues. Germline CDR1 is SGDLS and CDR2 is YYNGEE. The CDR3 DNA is TGCGCCAGCAGCTTGGACGGGGAGATTTCACCCGACCACTTT. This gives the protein CASSLDGEISPDHF. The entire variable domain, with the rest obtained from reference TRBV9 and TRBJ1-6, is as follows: DSGVTQTPKHLITATGQRVTLRCSPRSGDLSVYWYQQSLDQGLQFLIQYYNGEERAKGNILERFSAQQFPDLHSELNLSSLELGDSALYFCASSLDGEISPDHFGNGTRLTVT.

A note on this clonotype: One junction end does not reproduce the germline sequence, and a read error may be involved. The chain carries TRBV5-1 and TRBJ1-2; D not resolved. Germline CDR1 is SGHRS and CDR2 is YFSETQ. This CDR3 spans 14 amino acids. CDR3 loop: CASSIKGQAYGYTF. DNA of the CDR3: TGTGCCAGCAGCATAAAAGGGCAAGCCTATGGCTACACCTTC.

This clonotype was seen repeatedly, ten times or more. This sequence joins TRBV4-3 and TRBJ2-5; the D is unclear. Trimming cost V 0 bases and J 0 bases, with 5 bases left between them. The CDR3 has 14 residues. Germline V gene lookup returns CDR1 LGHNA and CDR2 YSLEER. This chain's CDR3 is CASSQETYQETQYF. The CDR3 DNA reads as TGCGCCAGCAGCCAAGAAACTTACCAAGAGACCCAGTACTTC.

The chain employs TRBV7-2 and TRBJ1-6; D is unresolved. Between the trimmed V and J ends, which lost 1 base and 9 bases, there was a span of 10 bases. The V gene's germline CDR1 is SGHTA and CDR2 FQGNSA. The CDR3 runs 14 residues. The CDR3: CASSLDAGSSPLHF. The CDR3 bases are TGTGCCAGCAGCTTAGACGCGGGATCTTCACCCCTCCACTTT.

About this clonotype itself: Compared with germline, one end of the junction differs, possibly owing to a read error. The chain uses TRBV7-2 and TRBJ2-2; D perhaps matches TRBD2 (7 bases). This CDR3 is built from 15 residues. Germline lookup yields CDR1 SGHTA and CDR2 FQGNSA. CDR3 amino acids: CASSLHRTIRGALFF. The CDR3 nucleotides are TGTGCCAGCAGCTTGCATCGGACTATCCGGGGGGCGCTGTTTTTT.

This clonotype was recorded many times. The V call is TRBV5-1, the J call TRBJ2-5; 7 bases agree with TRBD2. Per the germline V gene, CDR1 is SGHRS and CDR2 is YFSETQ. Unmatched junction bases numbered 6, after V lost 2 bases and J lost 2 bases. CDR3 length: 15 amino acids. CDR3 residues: CASSFGRALQETQYF. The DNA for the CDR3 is TGCGCCAGCAGCTTTGGGAGGGCCCTACAAGAGACCCAGTACTTC. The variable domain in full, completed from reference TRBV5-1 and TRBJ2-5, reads KAGVTQTPRYLIKTRGQQVTLSCSPISGHRSVSWYQQTPGQGLQFLFEYFSETQRNKGNFPGRFSGRQFSNSRSEMNVSTLELGDSALYLCASSFGRALQETQYFGPGTRLLVL.

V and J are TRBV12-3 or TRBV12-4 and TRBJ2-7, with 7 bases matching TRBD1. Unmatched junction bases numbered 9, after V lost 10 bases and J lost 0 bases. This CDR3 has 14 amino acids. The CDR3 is CATIKTGSSYEQYF. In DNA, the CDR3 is TGTGCCACCATTAAGACAGGGAGCTCCTACGAGCAGTACTTC.

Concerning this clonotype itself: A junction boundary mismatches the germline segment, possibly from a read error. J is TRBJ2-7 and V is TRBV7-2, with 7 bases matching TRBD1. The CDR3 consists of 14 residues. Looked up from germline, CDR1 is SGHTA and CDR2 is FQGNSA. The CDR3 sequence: CASSTDRDQPQHFF. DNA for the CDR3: TGTGCCAGCAGCACTGACAGGGATCAGCCCCAGCATTTTTTC.

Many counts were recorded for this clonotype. CDR3 in amino acids: CASSLVRGGNTDTQYF. The CDR3, as DNA: TGTGCCAGCAGCTTAGTGCGGGGGGGGAACACAGATACGCAGTATTTT. The chain links TRBV7-2 to TRBJ2-3; TRBD2 matches 9 bases. Trimming took 1 base from V and 2 from J; bases not matched to a gene: 4. The CDR3 runs to 16 residues. Germline CDR1 reads SGHTA; CDR2 reads FQGNSA. Drawing the rest from reference TRBV7-2 and TRBJ2-3, the complete variable domain is GAGVSQSPSNKVTEKGKDVELRCDPISGHTALYWYRQSLGQGLEFLIYFQGNSAPDKSGLPSDRFSAERTGGSVSTLTIQRTQQEDSAVYLCASSLVRGGNTDTQYFGPGTRLTVL.

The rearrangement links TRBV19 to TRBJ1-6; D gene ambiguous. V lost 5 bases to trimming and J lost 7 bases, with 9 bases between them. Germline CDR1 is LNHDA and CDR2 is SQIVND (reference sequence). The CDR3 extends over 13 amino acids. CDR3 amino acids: CASSWTVNSPLHF. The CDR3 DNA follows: TGTGCCAGTAGTTGGACGGTCAATTCACCCCTCCACTTT.

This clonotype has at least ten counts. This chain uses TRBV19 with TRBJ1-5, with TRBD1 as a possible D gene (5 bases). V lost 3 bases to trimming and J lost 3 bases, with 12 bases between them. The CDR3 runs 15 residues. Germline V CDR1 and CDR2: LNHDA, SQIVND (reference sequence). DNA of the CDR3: TGTGCCAGTAGTATTTCTTGGGGGTACAATCAGCCCCAGCATTTT. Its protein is CASSISWGYNQPQHF.

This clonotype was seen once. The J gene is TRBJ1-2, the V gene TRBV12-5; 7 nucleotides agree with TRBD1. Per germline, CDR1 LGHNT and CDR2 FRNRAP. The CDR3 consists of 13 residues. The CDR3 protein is CASGHRDSYGYTF. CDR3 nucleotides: TGTGCCAGCGGACACCGGGACAGCTATGGCTACACCTTC. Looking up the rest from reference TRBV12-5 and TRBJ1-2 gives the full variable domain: DARVTQTPRHKVTEMGQEVTMRCQPILGHNTVFWYRQTMMQGLELLAYFRNRAPLDDSGMPKDRFSAEMPDATLATLKIQPSEPRDSAVYFCASGHRDSYGYTFGSGTRLTVV.

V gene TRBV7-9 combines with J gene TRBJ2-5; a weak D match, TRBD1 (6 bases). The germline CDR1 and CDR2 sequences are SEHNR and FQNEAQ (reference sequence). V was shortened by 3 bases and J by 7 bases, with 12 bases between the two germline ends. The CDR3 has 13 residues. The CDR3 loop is CASSLRQAGTQYF. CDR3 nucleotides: TGTGCCAGCAGCTTGCGACAGGCCGGGACCCAGTACTTC. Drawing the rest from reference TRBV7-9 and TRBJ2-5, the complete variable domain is DTGVSQNPRHKITKRGQNVTFRCDPISEHNRLYWYRQTLGQGPEFLTYFQNEAQLEKSRLLSDRFSAERPKGSFSTLEIQRTEQGDSAMYLCASSLRQAGTQYFGPGTRLLVL.

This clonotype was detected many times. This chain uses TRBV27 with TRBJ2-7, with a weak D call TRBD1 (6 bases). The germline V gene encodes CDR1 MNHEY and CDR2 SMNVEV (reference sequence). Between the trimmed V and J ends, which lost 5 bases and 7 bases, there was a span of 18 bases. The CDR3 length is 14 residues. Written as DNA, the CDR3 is TGTGCCAGCAGTCCTGGACAGTACCCGGGGGAGCAGTACTTC. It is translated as CASSPGQYPGEQYF.

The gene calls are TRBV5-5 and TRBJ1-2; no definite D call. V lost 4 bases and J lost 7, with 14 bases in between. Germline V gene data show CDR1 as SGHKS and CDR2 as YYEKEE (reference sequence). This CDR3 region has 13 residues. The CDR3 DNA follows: TGTGCCAGCAGCAGTGGACGGGAGTTTGGCTACACCTTC. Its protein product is CASSSGREFGYTF.

Here the CDR3 reads CASCSVGLTDTQYF. The DNA for the CDR3 is TGTGCCAGCTGTAGTGTGGGACTTACAGATACGCAGTATTTT. The chain joins TRBV25-1 to TRBJ2-3; weak D call: TRBD2 (6 bases). The CDR3 runs 14 residues. Trimming cost V 8 bases and J 3 bases, with 15 bases left between them. Germline CDR1 is MGHDK and CDR2 is SYGVNS.

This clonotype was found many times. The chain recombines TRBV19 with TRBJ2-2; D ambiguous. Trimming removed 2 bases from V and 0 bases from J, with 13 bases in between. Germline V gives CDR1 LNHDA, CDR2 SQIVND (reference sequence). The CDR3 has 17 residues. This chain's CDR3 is CASSIRLLPANTGELFF. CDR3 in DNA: TGTGCCAGTAGTATAAGGTTGTTGCCAGCGAACACCGGGGAGCTGTTTTTT. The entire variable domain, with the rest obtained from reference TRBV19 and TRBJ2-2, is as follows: DGGITQSPKYLFRKEGQNVTLSCEQNLNHDAMYWYRQDPGQGLRLIYYSQIVNDFQKGDIAEGYSVSREKKESFPLTVTSAQKNPTAFYLCASSIRLLPANTGELFFGEGSRLTVL.